Here is one T cell receptor beta chain with its context. Its target is unknown. TCRdb fed the reads into MiXCR, producing one record per CDR3 protein. The profile shows 150,000 to 200,000 distinct CDR3 sequences, roughly a fifth of them singletons. The data belong to a study of T cell repertoires in cytomegalovirus infection. Study-wide findings and caveats: Accumulated public TCR beta family frequency recognized individuals carrying CMV together with the relevant HLA.

The CDR3 contains 14 residues. CDR1 and CDR2 from the germline V gene are DFQATT and SNEGSKA (reference sequence). Trimming took off 6 bases at V and 10 bases at J, with 19 bases between the two ends. The rearrangement links TRBV20-1 to TRBJ1-6, with D perhaps matching TRBD1 (6 bases). Sequencing used PBMCs. The clonotype originates from a human donor in good health (CMV status not recorded). Some clones in this sample may be carry-over from other donors' samples. This chain's CDR3 is CSARQNREDSPLHF. The CDR3 nucleotides are TGCAGTGCCAGACAAAACAGGGAGGACTCACCCCTCCACTTT.